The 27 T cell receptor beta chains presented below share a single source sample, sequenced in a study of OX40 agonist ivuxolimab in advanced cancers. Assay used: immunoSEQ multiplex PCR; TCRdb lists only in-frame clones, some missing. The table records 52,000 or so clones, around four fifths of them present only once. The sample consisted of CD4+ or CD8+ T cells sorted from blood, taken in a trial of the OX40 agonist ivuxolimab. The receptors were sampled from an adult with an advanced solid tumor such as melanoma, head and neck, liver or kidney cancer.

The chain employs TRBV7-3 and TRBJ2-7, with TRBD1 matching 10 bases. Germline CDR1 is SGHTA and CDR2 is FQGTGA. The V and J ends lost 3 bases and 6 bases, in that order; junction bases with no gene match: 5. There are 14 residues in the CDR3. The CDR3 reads CASSFGTGVGEQYF. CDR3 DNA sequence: TGTGCCAGCAGCTTCGGGACAGGGGTGGGCGAGCAGTACTTC.

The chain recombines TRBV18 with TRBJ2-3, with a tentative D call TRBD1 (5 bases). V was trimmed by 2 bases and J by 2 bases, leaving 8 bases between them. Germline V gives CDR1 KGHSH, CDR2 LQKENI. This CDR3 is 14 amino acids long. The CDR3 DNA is TGTGCCAGCTCACCAGACAGAATCACAGATACGCAGTATTTT. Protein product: CASSPDRITDTQYF. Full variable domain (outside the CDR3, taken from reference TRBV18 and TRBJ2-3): NAGVMQNPRHLVRRRGQEARLRCSPMKGHSHVYWYRQLPEEGLKFMVYLQKENIIDESGMPKERFSAEFPKEGPSILRIQQVVRGDSAAYFCASSPDRITDTQYFGPGTRLTVL.

In DNA form, the CDR3 reads TGTGCCAGCAGCTTCGGGTTTGGGTCCTACAATGAGCAGTTCTTC. Protein sequence: CASSFGFGSYNEQFF. The rearrangement links TRBV7-3 to TRBJ2-1; D gene unclear. Germline V gene lookup returns CDR1 SGHTA and CDR2 FQGTGA. V dropped 3 bases and J dropped 1 base, with 10 bases sitting between them. The CDR3 runs 15 residues.

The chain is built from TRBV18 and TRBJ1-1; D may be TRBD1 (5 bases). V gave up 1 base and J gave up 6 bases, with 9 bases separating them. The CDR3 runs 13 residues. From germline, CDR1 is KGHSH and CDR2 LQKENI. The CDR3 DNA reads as TGTGCCAGCTCACCACAAACAGGCGCTGAAGCTTTCTTT. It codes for CASSPQTGAEAFF.

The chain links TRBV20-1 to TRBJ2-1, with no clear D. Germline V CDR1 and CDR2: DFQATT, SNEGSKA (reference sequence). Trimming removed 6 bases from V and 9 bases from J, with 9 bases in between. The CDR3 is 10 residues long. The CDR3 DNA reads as TGCAGTGCCCGAGCTACTGAGCAGTTCTTC. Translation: CSARATEQFF.

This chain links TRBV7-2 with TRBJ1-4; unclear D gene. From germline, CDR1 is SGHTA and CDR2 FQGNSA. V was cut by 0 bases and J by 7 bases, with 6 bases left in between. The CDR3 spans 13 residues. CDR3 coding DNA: TGTGCCAGCAGCTTAGCGCTAGGTGAAAAACTGTTTTTT. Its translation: CASSLALGEKLFF. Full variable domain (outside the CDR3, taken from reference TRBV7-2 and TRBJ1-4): GAGVSQSPSNKVTEKGKDVELRCDPISGHTALYWYRQSLGQGLEFLIYFQGNSAPDKSGLPSDRFSAERTGGSVSTLTIQRTQQEDSAVYLCASSLALGEKLFFGSGTQLSVL.

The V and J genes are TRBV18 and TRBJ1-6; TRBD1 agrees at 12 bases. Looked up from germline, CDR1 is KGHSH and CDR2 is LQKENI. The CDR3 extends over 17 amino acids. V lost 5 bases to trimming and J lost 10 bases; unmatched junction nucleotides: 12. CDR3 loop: CASSTGTGGATGSPLHF. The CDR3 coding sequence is TGTGCCAGCTCAACTGGGACAGGGGGCGCGACAGGGTCACCCCTCCACTTT.

CDR3 sequence: CASSESVTGGVPYEQYF. The CDR3 DNA reads TGTGCCAGCAGTGAATCGGTGACAGGAGGGGTCCCTTACGAGCAGTACTTC. The rearrangement links TRBV6-1 to TRBJ2-7, with D perhaps being TRBD1 or TRBD2 (6 bases each). The CDR3 totals 17 residues. V gave up 2 bases and J gave up 4 bases, with 21 bases separating them. In germline, CDR1 is MNHNS, CDR2 SASEGT.

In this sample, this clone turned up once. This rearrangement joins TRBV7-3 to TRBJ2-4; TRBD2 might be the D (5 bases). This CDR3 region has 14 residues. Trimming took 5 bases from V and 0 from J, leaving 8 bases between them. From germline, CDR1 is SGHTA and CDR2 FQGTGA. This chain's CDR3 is CASSPGEAKNIQYF. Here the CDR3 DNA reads TGTGCCAGCAGCCCCGGGGAAGCCAAAAACATTCAGTACTTC.

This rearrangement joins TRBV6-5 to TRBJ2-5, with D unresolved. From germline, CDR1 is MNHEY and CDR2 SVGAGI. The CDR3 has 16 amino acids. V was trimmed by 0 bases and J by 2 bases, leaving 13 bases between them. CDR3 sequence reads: CASSYSRFRPQETQYF. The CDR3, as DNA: TGTGCCAGCAGTTACTCGAGGTTCAGGCCTCAAGAGACCCAGTACTTC.

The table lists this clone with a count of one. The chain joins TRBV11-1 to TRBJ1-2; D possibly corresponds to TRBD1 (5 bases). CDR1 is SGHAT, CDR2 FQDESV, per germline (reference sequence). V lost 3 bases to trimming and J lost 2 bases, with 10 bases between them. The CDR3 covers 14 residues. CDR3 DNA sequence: TGTGCCAGCAGCTTCAGCAGGGAGAACTATGGCTACACCTTC. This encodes CASSFSRENYGYTF.

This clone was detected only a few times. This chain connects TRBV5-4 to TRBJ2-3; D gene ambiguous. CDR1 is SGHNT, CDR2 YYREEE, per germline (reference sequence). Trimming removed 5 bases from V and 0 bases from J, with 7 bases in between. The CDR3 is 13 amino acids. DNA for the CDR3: TGTGCCAGCAGTCCCACGAGCACAGATACGCAGTATTTT. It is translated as CASSPTSTDTQYF.

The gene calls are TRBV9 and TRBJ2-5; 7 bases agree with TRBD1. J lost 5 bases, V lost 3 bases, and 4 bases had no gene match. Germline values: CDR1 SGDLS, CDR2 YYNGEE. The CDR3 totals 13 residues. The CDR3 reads CASSAGTVETQYF. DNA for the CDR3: TGTGCCAGCAGCGCCGGGACAGTGGAGACCCAGTACTTC.

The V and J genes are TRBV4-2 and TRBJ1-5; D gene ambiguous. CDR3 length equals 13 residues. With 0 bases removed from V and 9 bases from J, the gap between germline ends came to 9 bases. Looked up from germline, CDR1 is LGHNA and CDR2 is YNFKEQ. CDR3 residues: CASSQEAGTPQHF. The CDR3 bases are TGTGCCAGCAGCCAAGAGGCAGGCACGCCCCAGCATTTT.

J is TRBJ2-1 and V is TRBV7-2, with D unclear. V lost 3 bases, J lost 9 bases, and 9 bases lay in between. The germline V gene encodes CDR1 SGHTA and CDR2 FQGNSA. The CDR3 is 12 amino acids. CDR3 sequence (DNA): TGTGCCAGCAGCTTTCCCCCCAGTGAGCAGTTCTTC. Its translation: CASSFPPSEQFF.

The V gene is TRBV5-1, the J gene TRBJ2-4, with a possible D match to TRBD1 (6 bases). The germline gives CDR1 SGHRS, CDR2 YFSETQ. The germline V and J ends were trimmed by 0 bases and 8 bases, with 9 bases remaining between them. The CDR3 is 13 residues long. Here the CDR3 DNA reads TGCGCCAGCAGCTTGGACAGGGTGGACATTCAGTACTTC. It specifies CASSLDRVDIQYF.

CDR3: CASSRQGGGELFF. DNA of the CDR3: TGTGCCAGCAGTCGACAGGGCGGCGGGGAGCTGTTTTTT. The rearrangement joins TRBV9 to TRBJ2-2; TRBD1 aligns across 7 bases. The CDR3 is 13 residues long. V lost 5 bases and J lost 7; bases outside the gene matches: 5. Germline CDR1 SGDLS, CDR2 YYNGEE.

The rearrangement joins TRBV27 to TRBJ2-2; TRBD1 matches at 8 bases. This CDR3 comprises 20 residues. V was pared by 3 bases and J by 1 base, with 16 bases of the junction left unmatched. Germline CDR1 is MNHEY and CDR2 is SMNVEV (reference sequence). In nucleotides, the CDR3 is TGTGCCAGCAGTTTCTACAGATTGGACAGGGAAGGCTGGAACACCGGGGAGCTGTTTTTT. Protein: CASSFYRLDREGWNTGELFF.

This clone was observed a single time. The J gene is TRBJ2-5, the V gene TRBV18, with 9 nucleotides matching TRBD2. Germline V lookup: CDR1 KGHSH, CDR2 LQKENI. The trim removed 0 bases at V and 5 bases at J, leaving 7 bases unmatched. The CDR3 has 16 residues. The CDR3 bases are TGTGCCAGCTCACCACCTGCGGGGGGGATCTTTGAGACCCAGTACTTC. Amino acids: CASSPPAGGIFETQYF. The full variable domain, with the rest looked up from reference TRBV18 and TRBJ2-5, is NAGVMQNPRHLVRRRGQEARLRCSPMKGHSHVYWYRQLPEEGLKFMVYLQKENIIDESGMPKERFSAEFPKEGPSILRIQQVVRGDSAAYFCASSPPAGGIFETQYFGPGTRLLVL.

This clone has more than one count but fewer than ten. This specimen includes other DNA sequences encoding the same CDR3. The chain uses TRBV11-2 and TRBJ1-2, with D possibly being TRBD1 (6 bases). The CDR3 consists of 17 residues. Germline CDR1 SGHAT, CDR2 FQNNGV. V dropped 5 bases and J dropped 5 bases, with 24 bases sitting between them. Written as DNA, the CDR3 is TGTGCCAGCAGCCCGATACGAAGGGGGAATATTGAATATGGCTACACCTTC. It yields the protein CASSPIRRGNIEYGYTF.

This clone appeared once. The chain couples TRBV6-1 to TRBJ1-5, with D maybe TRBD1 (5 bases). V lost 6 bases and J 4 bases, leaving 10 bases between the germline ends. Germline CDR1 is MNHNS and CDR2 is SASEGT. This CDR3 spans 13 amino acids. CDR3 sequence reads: CASRGTSNQPQHF. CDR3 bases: TGTGCCAGCAGAGGGACTTCTAATCAGCCCCAGCATTTT.

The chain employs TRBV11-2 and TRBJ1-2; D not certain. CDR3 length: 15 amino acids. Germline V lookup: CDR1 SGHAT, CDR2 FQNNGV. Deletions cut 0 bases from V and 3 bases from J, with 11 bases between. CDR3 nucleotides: TGTGCCAGCAGCTTAGATCCTACACGGGACTATGGCTACACCTTC. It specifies CASSLDPTRDYGYTF.

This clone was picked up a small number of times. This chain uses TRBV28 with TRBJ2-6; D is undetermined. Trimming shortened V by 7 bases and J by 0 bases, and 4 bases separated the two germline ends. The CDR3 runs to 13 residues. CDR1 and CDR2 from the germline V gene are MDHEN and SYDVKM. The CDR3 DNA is TGTGCCAGCAACCTCTCTGGGGCCAACGTCCTGACTTTC. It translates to CASNLSGANVLTF.

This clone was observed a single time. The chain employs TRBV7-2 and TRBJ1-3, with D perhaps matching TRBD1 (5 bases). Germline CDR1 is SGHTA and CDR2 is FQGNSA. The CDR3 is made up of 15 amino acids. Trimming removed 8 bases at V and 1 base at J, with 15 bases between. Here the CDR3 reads CASLRGDGSGNTIYF. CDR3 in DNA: TGTGCCAGCCTACGCGGGGACGGGTCTGGAAACACCATATATTTT.

The CDR3 DNA is TGTGCCAGCAGCTTCCGGGACAGGACAGATACGCAGTATTTT. Translation gives CASSFRDRTDTQYF. V usage is TRBV5-5 and J usage is TRBJ2-3, with 8 bases lining up with TRBD1. The CDR3 runs 14 residues. Germline CDR1 reads SGHKS; CDR2 reads YYEKEE (reference sequence). After removal of 2 bases from V and 3 bases from J, the junction contained 2 bases not matched to a gene.

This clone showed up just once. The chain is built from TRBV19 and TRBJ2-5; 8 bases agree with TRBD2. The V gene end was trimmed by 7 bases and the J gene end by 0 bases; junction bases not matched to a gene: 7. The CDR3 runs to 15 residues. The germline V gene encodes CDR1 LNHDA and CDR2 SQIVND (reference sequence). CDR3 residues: CASKSSGGYQETQYF. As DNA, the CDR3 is TGTGCCAGTAAGTCCAGCGGGGGCTACCAAGAGACCCAGTACTTC.

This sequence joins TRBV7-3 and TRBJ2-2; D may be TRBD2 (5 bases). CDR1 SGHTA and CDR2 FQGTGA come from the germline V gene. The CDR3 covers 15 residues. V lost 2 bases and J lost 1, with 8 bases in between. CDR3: CASSLGRGNTGELFF. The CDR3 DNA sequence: TGTGCCAGCAGCTTAGGTCGGGGGAACACCGGGGAGCTGTTTTTT.